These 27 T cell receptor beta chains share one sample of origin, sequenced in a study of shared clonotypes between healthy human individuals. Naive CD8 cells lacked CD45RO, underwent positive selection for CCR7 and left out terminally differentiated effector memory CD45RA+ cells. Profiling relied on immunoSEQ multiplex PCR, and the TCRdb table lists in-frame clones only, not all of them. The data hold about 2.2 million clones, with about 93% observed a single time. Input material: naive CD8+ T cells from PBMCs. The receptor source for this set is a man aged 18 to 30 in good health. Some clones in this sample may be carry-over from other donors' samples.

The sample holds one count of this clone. CDR3 DNA: TGTGCCAGCAGCTTTCGGGCGGGGGAAGACAATGAGCAGTTCTTC. This sequence encodes CASSFRAGEDNEQFF. This rearrangement joins TRBV7-9 to TRBJ2-1, with 7 bases fitting TRBD2. The trim removed 3 bases at V and 5 bases at J, leaving 7 bases unmatched. Germline V gene sequence: CDR1 SEHNR, CDR2 FQNEAQ (reference sequence). The CDR3 runs 15 residues.

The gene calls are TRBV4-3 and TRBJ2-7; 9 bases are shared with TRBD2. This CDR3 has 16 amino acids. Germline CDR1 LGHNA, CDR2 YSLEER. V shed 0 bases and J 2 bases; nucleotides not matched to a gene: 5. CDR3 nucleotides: TGCGCCAGCAGCCAAGATTGGGGCGGGAGGGCCTACGAGCAGTACTTC. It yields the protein CASSQDWGGRAYEQYF.

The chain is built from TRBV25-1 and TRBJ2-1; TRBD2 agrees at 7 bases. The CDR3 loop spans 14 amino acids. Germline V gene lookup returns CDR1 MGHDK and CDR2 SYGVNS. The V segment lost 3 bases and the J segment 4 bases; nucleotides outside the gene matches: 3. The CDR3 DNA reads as TGTGCCAGCAGTGAGCTAGCGGAGTACAATGAGCAGTTCTTC. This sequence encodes CASSELAEYNEQFF.

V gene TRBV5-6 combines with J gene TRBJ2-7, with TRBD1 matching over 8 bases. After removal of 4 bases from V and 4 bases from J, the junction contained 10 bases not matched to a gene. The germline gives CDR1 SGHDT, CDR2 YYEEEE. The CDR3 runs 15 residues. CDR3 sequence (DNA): TGTGCCAGCAGCCTGGGGGCAGGGGGCGGTTACGAGCAGTACTTC. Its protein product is CASSLGAGGGYEQYF.

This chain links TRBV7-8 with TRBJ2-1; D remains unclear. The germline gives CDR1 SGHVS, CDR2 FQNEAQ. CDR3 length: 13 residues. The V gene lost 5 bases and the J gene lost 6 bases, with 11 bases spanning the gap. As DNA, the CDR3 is TGTGCCAGCAGCCAAGATCTGGGCAATGAGCAGTTCTTC. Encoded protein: CASSQDLGNEQFF.

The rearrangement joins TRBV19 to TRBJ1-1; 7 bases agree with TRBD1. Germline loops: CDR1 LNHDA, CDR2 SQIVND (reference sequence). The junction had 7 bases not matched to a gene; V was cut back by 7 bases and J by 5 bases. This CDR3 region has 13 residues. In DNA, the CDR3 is TGTGCCAGTATGTCAGGGGGTTGGACTGAAGCTTTCTTT. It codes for CASMSGGWTEAFF.

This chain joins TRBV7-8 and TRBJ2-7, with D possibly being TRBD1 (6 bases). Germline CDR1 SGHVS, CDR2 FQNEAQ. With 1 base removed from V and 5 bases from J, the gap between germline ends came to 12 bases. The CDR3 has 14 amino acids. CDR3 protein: CASSLVQGRNEQYF. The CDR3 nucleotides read TGTGCCAGCAGCTTAGTACAGGGCCGGAACGAGCAGTACTTC.

CDR3 loop: CASSPSAGEVTGELFF. CDR3 bases: TGTGCCAGCAGTCCCTCAGCGGGAGAGGTCACCGGGGAGCTGTTTTTT. The chain combines TRBV27 with TRBJ2-2; TRBD2 agrees at 8 bases. J lost 4 bases, V lost 5 bases, and 9 bases had no gene match. Germline V gives CDR1 MNHEY, CDR2 SMNVEV (reference sequence). This CDR3 has 16 residues.

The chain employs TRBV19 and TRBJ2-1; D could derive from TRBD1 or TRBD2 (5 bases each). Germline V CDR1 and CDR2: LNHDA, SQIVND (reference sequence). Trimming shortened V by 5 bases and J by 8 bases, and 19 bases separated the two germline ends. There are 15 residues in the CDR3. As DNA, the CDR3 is TGTGCCAGTAGTCCAGGGACCCGAGTTGTGCATGAGCAGTTCTTC. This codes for CASSPGTRVVHEQFF.

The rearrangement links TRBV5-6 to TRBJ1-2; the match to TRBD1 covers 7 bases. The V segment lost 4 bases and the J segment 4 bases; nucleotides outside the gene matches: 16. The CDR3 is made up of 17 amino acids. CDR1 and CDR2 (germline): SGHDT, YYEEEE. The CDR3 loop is CASSPRDSQAPGYGYTF. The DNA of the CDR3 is TGTGCCAGCAGCCCCCGGGACAGTCAAGCCCCTGGCTATGGCTACACCTTC.

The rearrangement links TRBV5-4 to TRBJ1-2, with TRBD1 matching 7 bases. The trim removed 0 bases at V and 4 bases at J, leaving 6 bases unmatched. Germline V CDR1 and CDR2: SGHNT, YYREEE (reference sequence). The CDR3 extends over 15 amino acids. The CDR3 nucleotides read TGTGCCAGCAGCTTGGGGACAGGTACCGGCTATGGCTACACCTTC. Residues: CASSLGTGTGYGYTF. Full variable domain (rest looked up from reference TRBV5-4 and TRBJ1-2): ETGVTQSPTHLIKTRGQQVTLRCSSQSGHNTVSWYQQALGQGPQFIFQYYREEENGRGNFPPRFSGLQFPNYSSELNVNALELDDSALYLCASSLGTGTGYGYTFGSGTRLTVV.

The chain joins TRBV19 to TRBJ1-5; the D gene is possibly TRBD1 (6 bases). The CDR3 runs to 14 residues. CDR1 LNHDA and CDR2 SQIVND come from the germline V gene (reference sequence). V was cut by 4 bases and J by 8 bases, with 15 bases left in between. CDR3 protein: CASSTRIRDKPQHF. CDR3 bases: TGTGCCAGTAGTACTCGAATTCGGGACAAGCCCCAGCATTTT.

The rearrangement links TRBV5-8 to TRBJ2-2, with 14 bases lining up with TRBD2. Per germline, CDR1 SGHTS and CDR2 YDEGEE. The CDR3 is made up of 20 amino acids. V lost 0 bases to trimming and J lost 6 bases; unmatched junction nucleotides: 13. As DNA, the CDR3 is TGTGCCAGCAGCTTGGCCCTTCGACTAGCGGGAGGGGTCCTCCCCGGGGAGCTGTTTTTT. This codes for CASSLALRLAGGVLPGELFF.

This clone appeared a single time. CDR3 sequence (DNA): TGCGCCAGCAGCCCACGGGACCGCATCCTCGAGCAGTACTTC. Translation gives CASSPRDRILEQYF. The chain combines TRBV4-1 with TRBJ2-7, with D possibly being TRBD1 or TRBD2 (5 bases each). The V gene lost 4 bases and the J gene lost 6 bases, with 16 bases spanning the gap. This CDR3 has 14 residues. Germline lookup yields CDR1 MGHRA and CDR2 YSYEKL.

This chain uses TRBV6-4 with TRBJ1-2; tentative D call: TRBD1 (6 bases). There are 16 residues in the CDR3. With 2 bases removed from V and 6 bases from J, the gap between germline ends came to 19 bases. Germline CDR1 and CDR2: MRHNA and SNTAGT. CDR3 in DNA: TGTGCCAGCAGTGACAGATCGTTCGGGGGGCTGGATGGCTACACCTTC. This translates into CASSDRSFGGLDGYTF.

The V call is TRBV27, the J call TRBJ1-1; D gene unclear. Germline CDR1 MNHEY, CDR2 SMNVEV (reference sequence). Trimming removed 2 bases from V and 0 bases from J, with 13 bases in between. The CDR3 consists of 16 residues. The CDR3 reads CASSLRHSYMNTEAFF. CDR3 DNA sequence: TGTGCCAGCAGTTTAAGGCACAGCTACATGAACACTGAAGCTTTCTTT.

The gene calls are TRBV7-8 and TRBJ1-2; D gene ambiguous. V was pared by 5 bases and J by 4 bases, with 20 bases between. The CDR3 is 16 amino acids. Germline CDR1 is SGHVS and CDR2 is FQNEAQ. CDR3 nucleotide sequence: TGTGCCAGCAGCCCCCCCCGAGGGAGGACTAGCTATGGCTACACCTTC. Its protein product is CASSPPRGRTSYGYTF.

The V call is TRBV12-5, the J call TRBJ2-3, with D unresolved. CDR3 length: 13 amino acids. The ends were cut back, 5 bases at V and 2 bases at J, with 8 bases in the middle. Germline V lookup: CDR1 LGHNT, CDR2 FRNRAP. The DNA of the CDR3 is TGTGCTAGTGGTAAACGACTCACAGATACGCAGTATTTT. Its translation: CASGKRLTDTQYF.

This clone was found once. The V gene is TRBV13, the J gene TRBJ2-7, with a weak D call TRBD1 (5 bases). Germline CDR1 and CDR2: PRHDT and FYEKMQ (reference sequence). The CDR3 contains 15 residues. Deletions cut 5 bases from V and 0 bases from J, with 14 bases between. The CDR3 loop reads CASSQWTSISYEQYF. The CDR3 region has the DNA TGTGCCAGCAGCCAATGGACATCCATCTCCTACGAGCAGTACTTC.

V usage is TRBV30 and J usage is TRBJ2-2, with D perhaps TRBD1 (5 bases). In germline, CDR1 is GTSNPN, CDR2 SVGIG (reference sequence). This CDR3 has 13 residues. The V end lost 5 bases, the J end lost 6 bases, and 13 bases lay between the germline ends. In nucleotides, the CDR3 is TGTGCCTGGGGGGCAGGGCCCCCCGGGGAGCTGTTTTTT. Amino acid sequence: CAWGAGPPGELFF.

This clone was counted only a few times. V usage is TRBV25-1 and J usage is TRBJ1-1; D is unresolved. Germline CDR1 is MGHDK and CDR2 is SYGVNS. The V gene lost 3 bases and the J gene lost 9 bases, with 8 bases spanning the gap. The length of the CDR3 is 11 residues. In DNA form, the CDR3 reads TGTGCCAGCAGTGACGCGGGGAAAGCTTTCTTT. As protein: CASSDAGKAFF.

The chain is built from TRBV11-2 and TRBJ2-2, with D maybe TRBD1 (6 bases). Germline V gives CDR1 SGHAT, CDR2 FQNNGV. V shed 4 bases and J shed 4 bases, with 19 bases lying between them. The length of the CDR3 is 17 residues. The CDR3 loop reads CASSSRMDRQTTGELFF. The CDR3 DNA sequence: TGTGCCAGCAGCTCCAGGATGGACAGACAAACCACCGGGGAGCTGTTTTTT.

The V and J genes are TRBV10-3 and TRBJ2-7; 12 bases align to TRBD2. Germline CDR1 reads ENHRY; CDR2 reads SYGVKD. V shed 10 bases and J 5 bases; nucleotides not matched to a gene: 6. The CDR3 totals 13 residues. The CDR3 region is CATTSGRFDEQYF. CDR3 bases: TGTGCCACTACTAGCGGGAGGTTCGACGAGCAGTACTTC.

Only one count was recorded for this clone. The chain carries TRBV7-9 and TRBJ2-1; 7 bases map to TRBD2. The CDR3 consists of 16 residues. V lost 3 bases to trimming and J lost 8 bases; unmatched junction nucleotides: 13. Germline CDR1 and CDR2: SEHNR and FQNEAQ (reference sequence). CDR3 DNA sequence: TGTGCCAGCAGCTTCGCTTATGCGGGAGCGGAGGATGAGCAGTTCTTC. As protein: CASSFAYAGAEDEQFF.

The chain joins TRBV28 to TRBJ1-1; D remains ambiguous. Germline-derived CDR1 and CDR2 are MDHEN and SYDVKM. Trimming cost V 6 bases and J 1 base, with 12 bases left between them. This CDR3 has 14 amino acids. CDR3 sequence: CASSPSFSNTEAFF. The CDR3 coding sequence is TGTGCCAGCAGCCCCTCATTCTCGAACACTGAAGCTTTCTTT.

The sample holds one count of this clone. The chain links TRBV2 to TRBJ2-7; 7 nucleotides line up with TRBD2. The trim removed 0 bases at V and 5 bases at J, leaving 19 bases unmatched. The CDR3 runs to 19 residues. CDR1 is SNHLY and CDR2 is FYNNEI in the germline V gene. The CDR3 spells CASSEAGVLLTGGHDEQYF. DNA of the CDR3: TGTGCCAGCAGTGAAGCGGGAGTCTTACTAACGGGAGGTCACGACGAGCAGTACTTC.

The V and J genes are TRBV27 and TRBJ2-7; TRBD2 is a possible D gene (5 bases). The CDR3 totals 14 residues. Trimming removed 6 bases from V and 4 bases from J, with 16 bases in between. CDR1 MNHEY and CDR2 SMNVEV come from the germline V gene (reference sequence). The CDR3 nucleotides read TGTGCCAGCAGGTACCGGGGAGCTTTATACGAGCAGTACTTC. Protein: CASRYRGALYEQYF.